This record covers a single TCR beta chain. V was cut by 2 bases and J by 3 bases, with 14 bases left in between. The V gene's germline CDR1 is MDHEN and CDR2 SYDVKM. The length of the CDR3 is 15 residues. These data are taken from a study of T cell changes during pregnancy in multiple sclerosis. Clones were sequenced by immunoSEQ multiplex PCR, and TCRdb holds only the in-frame ones, with some missing. The table includes nearly 110,000 clones, around 90% detected once. The chain couples TRBV28 to TRBJ2-7; D might be TRBD2 (7 bases). This receptor was identified in a female donor with multiple sclerosis, enrolled in a pregnancy study. This material consisted of peripheral blood, taken after pregnancy. This CDR3 reads CASSLGGADHYEQYF. The CDR3 bases are TGTGCCAGCAGTTTAGGGGGGGCAGACCACTACGAGCAGTACTTC.